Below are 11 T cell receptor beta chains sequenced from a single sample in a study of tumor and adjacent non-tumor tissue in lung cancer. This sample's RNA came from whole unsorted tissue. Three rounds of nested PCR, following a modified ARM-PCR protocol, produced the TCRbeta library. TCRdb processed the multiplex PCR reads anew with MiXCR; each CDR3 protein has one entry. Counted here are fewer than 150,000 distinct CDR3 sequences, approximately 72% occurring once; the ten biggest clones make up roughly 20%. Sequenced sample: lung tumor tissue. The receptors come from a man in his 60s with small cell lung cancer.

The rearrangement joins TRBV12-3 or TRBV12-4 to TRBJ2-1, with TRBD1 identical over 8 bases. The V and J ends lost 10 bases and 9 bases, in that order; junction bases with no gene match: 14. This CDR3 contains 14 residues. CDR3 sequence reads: CANTGGQGISEQFF. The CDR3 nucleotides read TGTGCCAACACAGGGGGGCAGGGAATTAGTGAGCAGTTCTTC.

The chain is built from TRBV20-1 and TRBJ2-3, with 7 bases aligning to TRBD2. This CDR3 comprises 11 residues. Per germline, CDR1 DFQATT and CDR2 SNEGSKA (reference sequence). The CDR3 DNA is TGCAGAGCCGGGAGCGGGGTTACGCAGTATTTT. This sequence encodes CRAGSGVTQYF.

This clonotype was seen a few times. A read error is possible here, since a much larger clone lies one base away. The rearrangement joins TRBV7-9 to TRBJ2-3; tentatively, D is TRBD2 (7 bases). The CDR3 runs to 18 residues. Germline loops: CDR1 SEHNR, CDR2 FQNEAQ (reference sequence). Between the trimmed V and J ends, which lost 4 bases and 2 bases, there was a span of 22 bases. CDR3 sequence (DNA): TGTGCCAGCAGCTCAGGGGCTAGCGGCATATCTCTCACAGATACGCAGTATTTT. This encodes CASSSGASGISLTDTQYF.

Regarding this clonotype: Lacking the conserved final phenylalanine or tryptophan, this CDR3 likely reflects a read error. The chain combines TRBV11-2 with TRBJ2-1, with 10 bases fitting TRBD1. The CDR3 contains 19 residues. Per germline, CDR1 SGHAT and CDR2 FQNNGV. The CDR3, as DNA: TGTGCCAGTAGCTTAGAGGGGTTTGCGACAGGGGGCTATATGGCTGAGCAGTTCCTC. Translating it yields CASSLEGFATGGYMAEQFL.

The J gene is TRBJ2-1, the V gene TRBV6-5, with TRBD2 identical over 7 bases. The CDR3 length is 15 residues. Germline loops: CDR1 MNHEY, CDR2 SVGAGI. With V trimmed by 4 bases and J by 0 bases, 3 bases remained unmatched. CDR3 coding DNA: TGTGCCAGCAGTTCCAGCGGGAACTCCTACAATGAGCAGTTCTTC. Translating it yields CASSSSGNSYNEQFF.

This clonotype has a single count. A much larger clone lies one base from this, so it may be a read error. In nucleotides, the CDR3 is TGTGCCAGCAGCCAGGGGGACAGGGAGAAAGGGGATACGCAGTATTTT. Amino acid sequence: CASSQGDREKGDTQYF. The V and J genes are TRBV4-2 and TRBJ2-3; 9 bases align to TRBD1. V dropped 3 bases and J dropped 6; count of bases not matched to a gene: 10. The CDR3 covers 16 residues. Germline V gene lookup returns CDR1 LGHNA and CDR2 YNFKEQ.

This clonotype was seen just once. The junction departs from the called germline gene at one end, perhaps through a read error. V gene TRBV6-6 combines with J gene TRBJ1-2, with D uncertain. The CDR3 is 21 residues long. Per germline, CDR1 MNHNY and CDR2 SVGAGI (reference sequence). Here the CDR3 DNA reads TGTACCAGCAGGCTACCGGGATGGCAAATCCAGCCGGTTCAGAATAACTATGGCTACACCTTC. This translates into CTSRLPGWQIQPVQNNYGYTF.

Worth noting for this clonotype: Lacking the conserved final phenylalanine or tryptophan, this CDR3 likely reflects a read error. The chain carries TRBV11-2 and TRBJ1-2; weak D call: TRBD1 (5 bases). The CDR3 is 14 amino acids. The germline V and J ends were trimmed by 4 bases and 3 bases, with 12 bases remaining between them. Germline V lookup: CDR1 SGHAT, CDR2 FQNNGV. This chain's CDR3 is CASSSQGVHYGYTL. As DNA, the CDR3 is TGTGCCAGCAGCTCTCAGGGTGTGCACTATGGCTACACCTTA.

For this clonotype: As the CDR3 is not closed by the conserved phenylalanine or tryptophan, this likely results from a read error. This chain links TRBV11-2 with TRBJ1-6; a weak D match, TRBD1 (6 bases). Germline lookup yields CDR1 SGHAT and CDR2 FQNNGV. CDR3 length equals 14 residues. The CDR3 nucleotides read TGTGCCAGCAGCTTAACCAGGGGCGGCTCACTCCTCCACTAT. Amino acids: CASSLTRGGSLLHY.

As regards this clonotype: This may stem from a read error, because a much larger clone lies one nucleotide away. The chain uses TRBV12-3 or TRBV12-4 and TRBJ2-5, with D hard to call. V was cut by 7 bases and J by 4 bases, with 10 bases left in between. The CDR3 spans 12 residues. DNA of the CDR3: TGTGCCAGCACCTGGGCAGGAGAGACCCAGTACTTC. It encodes CASTWAGETQYF.

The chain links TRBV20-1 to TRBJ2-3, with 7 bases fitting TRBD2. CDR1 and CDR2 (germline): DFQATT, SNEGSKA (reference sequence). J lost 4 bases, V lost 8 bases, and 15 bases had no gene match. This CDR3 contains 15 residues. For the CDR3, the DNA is TGCAGTACCTTGGGAGGGCTAACGGGTGCAGATACGCAGTATTTT. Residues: CSTLGGLTGADTQYF.